Listed below are T cell receptor beta chains from one sample, sequenced in a study of T-cell memory formation after mild COVID-19. TCRdb itself ran the 5' RACE reads through MiXCR, one entry per CDR3 protein. The table records about 440,000 distinct CDR3 sequences, about 19% of them present only once. Sequenced material: PBMCs or a T cell subset sorted from them (not recorded which). Source of these receptors: an adult woman who had mild COVID-19 (a few samples of this study predate the infection). Cell type and time point are not known. Both conserved end residues are part of each CDR3. D genes are given only for firm matches. A row's size may be missing; if present it is once, few, many or a size class.

17	TRBD1	few	TRBV25-1	TRBJ2-1	CASSAITGTGGYNEQFF	TGTGCCAGCAGCGCTATCACCGGGACAGGGGGATACAACGAGCAGTTCTTC
15	TRBD2	-	TRBV12-3/TRBV12-4	TRBJ2-7	CASSFSSGSAYEQYF	TGTGCCAGCAGTTTTAGTAGCGGGAGTGCCTACGAGCAGTACTTC
18	TRBD1	-	TRBV12-3/TRBV12-4	TRBJ1-3	CASSSGSGTGASGNTIYF	TGTGCCAGCAGTTCGGGGTCGGGGACAGGGGCCTCTGGAAACACCATATATTTT
14	TRBD2	-	TRBV4-1	TRBJ2-5	CASSQATSGETQYF	TGCGCCAGCAGCCAAGCTACTAGCGGCGAGACCCAGTACTTC
15	TRBD1	-	TRBV12-3/TRBV12-4	TRBJ2-7	CASSPRQGVNYEQYF	TGTGCCAGCAGTCCTAGACAGGGGGTAAACTACGAGCAGTACTTC
18	TRBD2	few	TRBV14	TRBJ2-7	CASSQGVLAGGKAYEQYF	TGTGCCAGCAGCCAAGGAGTCCTAGCGGGAGGGAAAGCCTACGAGCAGTACTTC
16	-	few	TRBV7-2	TRBJ1-1	CASSSGVGLLNTEAFF	TGTGCCAGCAGCTCTGGGGTGGGACTCCTGAACACTGAAGCTTTCTTT
13	-	-	TRBV12-3/TRBV12-4	TRBJ2-3	CASKTDPNDTQYF	TGTGCCAGCAAAACGGACCCGAATGATACGCAGTATTTT
14	-	-	TRBV6-2/TRBV6-3	TRBJ1-2	CASSYPAGNYGYTF	TGTGCCAGCAGTTACCCGGCAGGGAACTATGGCTACACCTTC
15	-	-	TRBV3-1	TRBJ2-3	CASSPGTVLSDTQYF	TGTGCCAGCAGCCCTGGGACGGTCTTATCAGATACGCAGTATTTT
15	-	-	TRBV15	TRBJ2-7	CATSREKGSPYEQYF	TGTGCCACCAGCAGAGAAAAGGGGAGCCCCTACGAGCAGTACTTC
16	TRBD2	-	TRBV20-1	TRBJ2-7	CSARDPGLAAPGEQYF	TGCAGTGCTAGAGATCCCGGACTAGCTGCGCCCGGCGAGCAGTACTTC
14	-	-	TRBV25-1	TRBJ2-1	CASSGGGPYNEQFF	TGTGCCAGCAGTGGAGGGGGACCTTACAATGAGCAGTTCTTC
16	-	-	TRBV30	TRBJ1-1	CAWSVKGTRRWAEAFF	TGTGCCTGGAGTGTAAAGGGTACCCGACGGTGGGCTGAAGCTTTCTTT
14	-	many	TRBV6-1	TRBJ1-1	CASVKTTANTEAFF	TGTGCCAGCGTCAAGACAACAGCGAACACTGAAGCTTTCTTT
15	-	-	TRBV10-3	TRBJ1-2	CAIRGQGDSNYGYTF	TGTGCCATCAGAGGCCAGGGAGATTCTAACTATGGCTACACCTTC
16	-	-	TRBV5-1	TRBJ2-1	CASSLEGGRSYNEQFF	TGCGCCAGCAGCTTGGAGGGGGGGCGCTCCTACAATGAGCAGTTCTTC
12	-	-	TRBV6-5	TRBJ1-2	CASSGSFYGYTF	TGTGCCAGCTCCGGCAGCTTCTATGGCTACACCTTC
13	-	-	TRBV30	TRBJ1-3	CAWSFGSGNTIYF	TGTGCCTGGAGTTTCGGCTCTGGAAACACCATATATTTT
14	TRBD1	-	TRBV12-3/TRBV12-4	TRBJ1-1	CASRPDRVGTEAFF	TGTGCCAGCAGACCCGACAGGGTGGGCACTGAAGCTTTCTTT
14	TRBD1	-	TRBV30	TRBJ2-2	CAWRRTGVTGELFF	TGTGCCTGGAGGCGGACAGGGGTAACCGGGGAGCTGTTTTTT
14	TRBD2	-	TRBV12-3/TRBV12-4	TRBJ2-2	CAFLAGGHTGELFF	TGTGCCTTCCTAGCGGGGGGACACACCGGGGAGCTGTTTTTT
16	-	many	TRBV7-6	TRBJ2-2	CASSLEHSSNTGELFF	TGTGCCAGCAGCTTAGAGCACAGCTCGAACACCGGGGAGCTGTTTTTT
15	-	-	TRBV6-2/TRBV6-3	TRBJ1-5	CATRRGSGSNQPQHF	TGTGCCACTAGAAGGGGTAGTGGGAGCAATCAGCCCCAGCATTTT
13	TRBD1	-	TRBV5-6	TRBJ2-2	CASMDRLNGELFF	TGTGCCAGTATGGACAGGCTGAACGGGGAGCTGTTTTTT
16	TRBD2	-	TRBV13	TRBJ2-1	CASSGGLAGYYNEQFF	TGTGCCAGCAGCGGCGGACTAGCGGGCTACTACAATGAGCAGTTCTTC
14	-	-	TRBV5-1	TRBJ2-1	CASSSFPGYNEQFF	TGCGCCAGCAGCTCGTTCCCAGGGTACAATGAGCAGTTCTTC
14	-	many	TRBV4-2	TRBJ2-7	CASSQGGGAYEQYF	TGTGCCAGCAGCCAAGGCGGAGGGGCCTACGAGCAGTACTTC
15	-	few	TRBV2	TRBJ2-2	CASSEAGGTTGELFF	TGTGCCAGCAGTGAAGCGGGGGGAACTACCGGGGAGCTGTTTTTT
16	TRBD1	-	TRBV11-1	TRBJ1-6	CASSLTGTAYNSPLHF	TGTGCCAGCAGCCTCACCGGGACAGCCTATAATTCACCCCTCCACTTT
14	-	-	TRBV12-3/TRBV12-4	TRBJ2-3	CASSLETAWDTQYF	TGTGCCAGCAGTTTAGAAACAGCGTGGGATACGCAGTATTTT
15	-	few	TRBV6-1	TRBJ2-5	CASSVVPGKQETQYF	TGTGCCAGCAGTGTGGTCCCCGGGAAGCAAGAGACCCAGTACTTC
13	-	few	TRBV20-1	TRBJ1-1	CSAPGALNTEAFF	TGCAGTGCCCCGGGGGCCTTGAACACTGAAGCTTTCTTT
13	-	-	TRBV10-3	TRBJ2-1	CATQEGSLSPKFF	TGTGCGACCCAGGAGGGGAGCCTCTCCCCGAAGTTCTTC
13	TRBD1	few	TRBV20-1	TRBJ1-5	CSASDRGNQPQHF	TGCAGTGCTAGCGACAGGGGGAATCAGCCCCAGCATTTT
14	TRBD1	-	TRBV5-1	TRBJ2-3	CASSRTGNTDTQYF	TGCGCCAGCAGCAGGACAGGGAACACAGATACGCAGTATTTT
15	-	many	TRBV5-5	TRBJ2-2	CASSFLIGRTGELFF	TGTGCCAGCAGCTTTTTGATTGGACGAACCGGGGAGCTGTTTTTT
16	-	few	TRBV20-1	TRBJ1-4	CSAPGGPGGTNEKLFF	TGCAGTGCTCCCGGGGGGCCCGGGGGCACTAATGAAAAACTGTTTTTT
14	-	-	TRBV3-1	TRBJ1-1	CASSHLGMNTEAFF	TGTGCCAGCAGCCACCTAGGGATGAACACTGAAGCTTTCTTT
15	TRBD2	few	TRBV9	TRBJ2-5	CASSVGASGQETQYF	TGTGCCAGCAGCGTAGGGGCTAGCGGACAAGAGACCCAGTACTTC
16	-	-	TRBV19	TRBJ2-2	CASSYHRVQGAGELFF	TGTGCCAGTAGTTACCACCGGGTGCAAGGGGCCGGGGAGCTGTTTTTT
13	-	few	TRBV30	TRBJ2-1	CAWSVGRRNEQFF	TGTGCCTGGAGTGTAGGCCGACGGAATGAGCAGTTCTTC
17	-	few	TRBV5-6	TRBJ1-2	CASSGEGEPTANYGYTF	TGTGCCAGCAGCGGGGAGGGGGAGCCTACAGCTAACTATGGCTACACCTTC
15	-	few	TRBV7-2	TRBJ2-3	CASSRSPLSTDTQYF	TGTGCCAGCAGCCGTAGCCCCCTTAGCACAGATACGCAGTATTTT
18	-	few	TRBV15	TRBJ2-2	CATSRGVGLRLETGELFF	TGTGCCACCAGCAGAGGTGTAGGACTCCGCCTAGAGACCGGGGAGCTGTTTTTT
15	-	-	TRBV6-1	TRBJ2-3	CASSEEMSGTDTQYF	TGTGCCAGCAGTGAAGAAATGAGTGGTACAGATACGCAGTATTTT
14	TRBD1	-	TRBV20-1	TRBJ1-6	CSARVTGRGSPLHF	TGCAGTGCTAGAGTGACAGGGAGGGGTTCACCCCTCCACTTT
15	-	few	TRBV5-4	TRBJ1-3	CASSLGATPGNTIYF	TGTGCCAGCAGCTTGGGCGCGACACCTGGGAACACCATATATTTT
13	-	few	TRBV20-1	TRBJ1-1	CSASSRGNTEAFF	TGCAGTGCCTCCTCGCGGGGGAACACTGAAGCTTTCTTT
15	TRBD2	-	TRBV7-8	TRBJ2-1	CASSRLAGGLNEQFF	TGTGCCAGCAGCAGACTAGCGGGGGGGTTGAATGAGCAGTTCTTC
14	TRBD2	few	TRBV20-1	TRBJ2-7	CSASASGRQYEQYF	TGCAGTGCTTCCGCTAGCGGGAGACAATACGAGCAGTACTTC
13	-	-	TRBV5-1	TRBJ2-7	CASSFSQNYEQYF	TGCGCCAGCAGCTTTTCCCAGAACTACGAGCAGTACTTC
12	-	-	TRBV15	TRBJ1-2	CATSRSNYGYTF	TGTGCCACCAGCAGATCAAACTATGGCTACACCTTC
18	-	few	TRBV2	TRBJ1-1	CASSVERLKGRENTEAFF	TGTGCCAGCAGTGTGGAAAGGCTTAAGGGAAGGGAGAACACTGAAGCTTTCTTT
14	-	-	TRBV12-3/TRBV12-4	TRBJ1-1	CASSFNEGGPEAFF	TGTGCCAGCAGTTTTAATGAGGGAGGTCCTGAAGCTTTCTTT
13	-	-	TRBV2	TRBJ2-5	CASSTNRGETQYF	TGTGCCAGCAGTACCAACAGAGGGGAGACCCAGTACTTC
13	-	few	TRBV2	TRBJ1-1	CASSWDGSLGAFF	TGTGCCAGCAGTTGGGACGGCTCCCTGGGGGCTTTCTTT